The source of this T cell receptor (beta chain) is a study of PD-1 blockade in classical Hodgkin lymphoma. Looked up from germline, CDR1 is LNHDA and CDR2 is SQIVND (reference sequence). The CDR3 covers 15 residues. The V gene end was trimmed by 0 bases and the J gene end by 8 bases; junction bases not matched to a gene: 6. Note on this clone: Its antigen is as yet unknown.

Findings and caveats of the study: Lower baseline TCR diversity marked trial partial responders and progressors.

Time point in this sample: cycle 4 day 1 (C4D1), after 6 weeks of nivolumab. Autologous stem cell transplantation was followed by relapse in every patient, and brentuximab vedotin exposure varied. Starting with thawed PBMCs, CD4+ T cells were purified by magnetic negative selection. The study recorded best responses of complete response, partial response or progressive disease. Libraries were prepared by immunoSEQ multiplex PCR; TCRdb keeps only in-frame clonotypes and omits some of them. This table has 25,000 to 30,000 clones, less than 80% appearing once. The material was CD4+ T cells from blood, obtained before the fourth cycle of nivolumab. The clonotype originates from a human donor with classical Hodgkin lymphoma. The V call is TRBV19, the J call TRBJ2-4; 8 bases line up with TRBD1. The CDR3 is CASSIDRTGTDIQYF. Here the CDR3 DNA reads TGTGCCAGTAGTATAGATCGGACAGGGACAGACATTCAGTACTTC.